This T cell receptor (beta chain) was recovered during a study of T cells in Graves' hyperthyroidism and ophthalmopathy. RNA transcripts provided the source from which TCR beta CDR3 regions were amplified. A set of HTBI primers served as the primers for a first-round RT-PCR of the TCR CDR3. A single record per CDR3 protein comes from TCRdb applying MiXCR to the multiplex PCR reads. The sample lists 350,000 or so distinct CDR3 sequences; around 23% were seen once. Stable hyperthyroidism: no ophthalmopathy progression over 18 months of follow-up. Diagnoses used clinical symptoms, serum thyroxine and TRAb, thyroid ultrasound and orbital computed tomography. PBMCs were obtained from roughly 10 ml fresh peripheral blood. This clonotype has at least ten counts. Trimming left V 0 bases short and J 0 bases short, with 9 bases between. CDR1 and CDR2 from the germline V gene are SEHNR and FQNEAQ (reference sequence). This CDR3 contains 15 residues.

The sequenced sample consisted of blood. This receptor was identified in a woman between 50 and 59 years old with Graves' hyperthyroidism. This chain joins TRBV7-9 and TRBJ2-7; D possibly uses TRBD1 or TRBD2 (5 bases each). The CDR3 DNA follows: TGTGCCAGCAGCTTAGCGGGGACCGTCTCCTACGAGCAGTACTTC. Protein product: CASSLAGTVSYEQYF.